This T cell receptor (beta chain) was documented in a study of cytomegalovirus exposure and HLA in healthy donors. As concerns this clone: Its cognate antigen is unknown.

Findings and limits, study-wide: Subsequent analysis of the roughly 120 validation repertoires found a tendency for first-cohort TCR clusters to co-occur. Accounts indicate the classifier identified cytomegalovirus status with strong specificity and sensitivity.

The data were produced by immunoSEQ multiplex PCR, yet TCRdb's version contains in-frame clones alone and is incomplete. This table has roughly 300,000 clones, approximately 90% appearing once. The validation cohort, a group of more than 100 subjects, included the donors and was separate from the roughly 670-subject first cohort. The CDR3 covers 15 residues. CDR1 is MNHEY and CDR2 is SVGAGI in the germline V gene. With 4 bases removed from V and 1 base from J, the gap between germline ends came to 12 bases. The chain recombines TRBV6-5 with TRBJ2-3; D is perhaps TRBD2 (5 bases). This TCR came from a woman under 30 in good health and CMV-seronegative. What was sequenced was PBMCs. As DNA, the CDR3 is TGTGCCAGCAGTTCCGGGGTTGGGGGCACAGATACGCAGTATTTT. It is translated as CASSSGVGGTDTQYF.